One sample yielded the 29 T cell receptor beta chains listed below, sequenced in a study of tumor-infiltrating lymphocytes in oesophageal squamous cell carcinoma. TCRdb fed the PCR reads into MiXCR, producing one record per CDR3 protein. The profile shows 18,000 or so distinct CDR3 sequences, 35% to 50% of them singletons. The sample was normal esophageal tissue next to the tumor. The origin of the receptors is a male donor with esophageal squamous cell carcinoma.

This clonotype was seen at least ten times. This rearrangement joins TRBV6-1 to TRBJ1-2; D not certain. This CDR3 has 14 residues. Germline V CDR1 and CDR2: MNHNS, SASEGT. Trimming shortened V by 5 bases and J by 10 bases, and 20 bases separated the two germline ends. The CDR3 nucleotides are TGTGCCAGCAGTTATTCCCCTACCGGCAACCCCTACACCTTC. It codes for CASSYSPTGNPYTF.

This rearrangement joins TRBV11-3 to TRBJ2-1, with TRBD1 identical over 8 bases. Germline V gene lookup returns CDR1 SGHNT and CDR2 YENEEA. V shed 5 bases and J 1 base; nucleotides not matched to a gene: 4. The CDR3 is made up of 15 amino acids. The CDR3 DNA is TGTGCCAGCAGCCCCCGACAGGGGTCCTACAATGAGCAGTTCTTC. Its protein product is CASSPRQGSYNEQFF.

This clonotype showed up many times. V gene TRBV28 combines with J gene TRBJ1-4; 7 nucleotides agree with TRBD1. The CDR3 is 15 residues long. Germline V gives CDR1 MDHEN, CDR2 SYDVKM. Trimming at V came to 5 bases and at J to 6 bases, leaving 9 bases not matched to a gene. CDR3 residues: CASSAPGQSHEKLFF. Written as DNA, the CDR3 is TGTGCCAGCAGTGCACCGGGACAGAGTCATGAAAAACTGTTTTTT.

Concerning this clonotype: Because the CDR3 is missing its conserved closing phenylalanine or tryptophan, this is likely a read error. The DNA is left out, because the CDR3 cannot be placed on it with certainty; the CDR3 is given as TCRdb lists it. The chain combines TRBV6-1 with TRBJ2-5; the table's D call, TRBD1, has no DNA check behind it. In germline, CDR1 is MNHNS, CDR2 SASEGT. 19 amino acids form the CDR3, both terminal residues included. CDR3 sequence: CASSGRQGTQVNYGYTFGS.

This sequence joins TRBV11-2 and TRBJ2-5; 7 nucleotides match TRBD2. Looked up from germline, CDR1 is SGHAT and CDR2 is FQNNGV. This CDR3 has 16 residues. V trimming: 5 bases; J trimming: 4 bases; junction bases outside the gene matches: 13. CDR3 in DNA: TGTGCCAGCAGCCCGGGGACTCGAGCGGGGCCAGAGACCCAGTACTTC. Translation gives CASSPGTRAGPETQYF. The variable domain in full, completed from reference TRBV11-2 and TRBJ2-5, reads EAGVAQSPRYKIIEKRQSVAFWCNPISGHATLYWYQQILGQGPKLLIQFQNNGVVDDSQLPKDRFSAERLKGVDSTLKIQPAKLEDSAVYLCASSPGTRAGPETQYFGPGTRLLVL.

The J gene is TRBJ2-5, the V gene TRBV7-8, with 10 bases fitting TRBD2. The J call is doubtful: the DNA matches TRBJ2-7 better. The CDR3 totals 16 residues. Germline CDR1 SGHVS, CDR2 FQNEAQ. The CDR3 nucleotides are TGTGCCAGCAGCGCCCTGGGACTAGCGAGTAGATCCGAGCAGTACTTC. It translates to CASSALGLASRSEQYF.

Notes on this clonotype: Sequence at one end of the junction differs from germline and may be a read error. J is TRBJ2-1 and V is TRBV7-2, with D possibly matching TRBD2 (5 bases). Germline CDR1 SGHTA, CDR2 FQGNSA. There are 17 residues in the CDR3. The CDR3 DNA follows: TGTGCCAGCAGCCCCCACTCGGGGTATTTAGATAATTCACCCCTCCACTTC. This encodes CASSPHSGYLDNSPLHF.

This clonotype was detected ten times or more. The chain couples TRBV27 to TRBJ1-1, with D tentatively TRBD1 (5 bases). Germline V gene lookup returns CDR1 MNHEY and CDR2 SMNVEV (reference sequence). Trimming pared 2 bases from V and 5 bases from J, leaving 9 bases between. This CDR3 contains 13 residues. For the CDR3, the DNA is TGTGCCAGCAGTTTAGATGAGGGGACTGAAGCTTTCTTT. Translating it yields CASSLDEGTEAFF.

This clonotype was counted ten times or more. The rearrangement links TRBV27 to TRBJ2-3; the match to TRBD2 covers 12 bases. The CDR3 runs 16 residues. V was pared by 5 bases and J by 5 bases, with 8 bases of the junction left unmatched. CDR1 is MNHEY and CDR2 is SMNVEV in the germline V gene (reference sequence). This CDR3 reads CASSLRLAGDRDTQYF. The CDR3 bases are TGTGCCAGCAGTCTAAGACTAGCGGGAGATCGAGATACGCAGTATTTT.

This clonotype was seen a handful of times. The gene calls are TRBV5-3 and TRBJ2-1; no firm D call. TRBV5-3 is given ORF status, its function remaining uncertain. Trimming took 8 bases from V and 10 from J, leaving 13 bases between them. The CDR3 loop spans 11 amino acids. CDR3 nucleotides: TGTGCCAGCAGATGGTCGGAGGAGCAGTTCTTC. Encoded protein: CASRWSEEQFF.

On this clonotype itself: The CDR3 end shows no conserved phenylalanine or tryptophan, and so a read error is likely. It is unclear where the CDR3 begins or ends on the DNA, so no DNA is shown, and the CDR3 is as TCRdb lists it. The V call is TRBV7-2, the J call TRBJ1-5; the table's D call, TRBD1, has no DNA check behind it. Germline CDR1 and CDR2: SGHTA and FQGNSA. Termini included, the CDR3 measures 8 amino acids. The CDR3 here is CASSLYHR.

The chain has TRBV7-4 and TRBJ1-2; 7 bases are shared with TRBD1. The CDR3 covers 15 residues. The ends lost 5 bases at V and 8 bases at J; junction bases unmatched: 14. Per germline, CDR1 SGHVT and CDR2 SQSDAQ. CDR3 sequence reads: CASSPRGGQVEGYTF. The CDR3 DNA reads as TGTGCCAGCAGCCCCCGAGGAGGACAGGTGGAAGGCTACACCTTC.

This clonotype is labeled as medium-sized (0.01 to 0.1%). At one end the junction does not follow the germline gene, possibly because of a read error. V gene TRBV7-4 combines with J gene TRBJ1-6, with a possible D match to TRBD1 (5 bases). Germline assignment: CDR1 SGHVT and CDR2 SQSDAQ. The CDR3 consists of 17 residues. For the CDR3, the DNA is TGTGCCAGCAGCTTATCGTCCAGGGCCTCCCATAATTCACCCCTCCACTTT. This translates into CASSLSSRASHNSPLHF.

This clonotype was counted many times. V usage is TRBV12-3 or TRBV12-4 and J usage is TRBJ2-1; D unclear. Trimming cost V 3 bases and J 9 bases, with 6 bases left between them. The CDR3 contains 11 residues. The CDR3 reads CASSLKSEQFF. The CDR3 DNA sequence: TGTGCCAGCAGTTTGAAAAGTGAGCAGTTCTTC.

Relative to its sample, this clonotype is medium-sized (0.01 to 0.1%). The chain has TRBV6-1 and TRBJ1-2; 12 bases fit TRBD1. In germline, CDR1 is MNHNS, CDR2 SASEGT. The CDR3 length is 17 residues. V shed 6 bases, J shed 4 bases, and the junction held 12 bases outside the gene matches. The CDR3 DNA sequence: TGTGCCAGCAGGCGAGGGACAGGGGGCGGTCTAGGCTATGGCTACACCTTC. Its translation is CASRRGTGGGLGYGYTF.

This clonotype was detected a few times. This chain uses TRBV7-6 with TRBJ2-1; 7 bases fit TRBD2. The ends lost 1 base at V and 4 bases at J; junction bases unmatched: 4. The CDR3 runs to 15 residues. CDR1 SGHVS and CDR2 FNYEAQ come from the germline V gene. CDR3 in DNA: TGTGCCAGCAGCTTAGACCCTAGCGGATACAATGAGCAGTTCTTC. Protein sequence: CASSLDPSGYNEQFF.

The chain employs TRBV6-1 and TRBJ2-4; D is undetermined. The J call is in doubt because the DNA end fits TRBJ2-6 better. The CDR3 runs 13 residues. The germline gives CDR1 MNHNS, CDR2 SASEGT. The CDR3 is CASSEGRSNVLTF. The CDR3 region has the DNA TGTGCCAGCAGTGAGGGCAGATCCAACGTCCTGACTTTC.

Sample share makes this clonotype medium-sized. The chain couples TRBV10-3 to TRBJ2-3; the match to TRBD2 covers 7 bases. Trimming removed 2 bases from V and 4 bases from J; junction bases left unmatched: 6. CDR3 size: 15 residues. Germline loops: CDR1 ENHRY, CDR2 SYGVKD. The CDR3 is CAISEGGSLPDTQYF. The CDR3, as DNA: TGTGCCATCAGTGAGGGCGGGAGCTTGCCAGATACGCAGTATTTT.

In its sample, this clonotype is medium-sized (0.01 to 0.1%). V and J are TRBV7-2 and TRBJ2-4; TRBD1 matches at 8 bases. The CDR3 runs 16 residues. Trimming at V came to 1 base and at J to 0 bases, leaving 2 bases not matched to a gene. Germline V CDR1 and CDR2: SGHTA, FQGNSA. The CDR3 protein is CASSLVGQVAKNIQYF. CDR3 bases: TGTGCCAGCAGCTTAGTGGGACAGGTAGCCAAAAACATTCAGTACTTC.

The chain has TRBV6-6 and TRBJ2-1, with a tentative D call TRBD2 (6 bases). The DNA end is more similar to TRBJ2-7, so the J call may be wrong. The CDR3 is 14 residues long. Germline-derived CDR1 and CDR2 are MNHNY and SVGAGI (reference sequence). CDR3 loop: CASSYRGLSYEQYF. CDR3 coding DNA: TGTGCCAGCAGTTACCGGGGACTTTCCTACGAGCAGTACTTC.

This clonotype was counted a few times. V is TRBV27 and J is TRBJ2-5, with 7 bases identical to TRBD2. The J call may be mistaken, given a closer DNA end match to TRBJ2-7. The CDR3 consists of 13 residues. Per the germline V gene, CDR1 is MNHEY and CDR2 is SMNVEV (reference sequence). In nucleotides, the CDR3 is TGTGCCAGCAGGTGGGAGGGCTCCTACGAGCAGTACTTC. It yields the protein CASRWEGSYEQYF.

There are many counts of this clonotype. The chain combines TRBV6-1 with TRBJ1-1; 7 nucleotides line up with TRBD1. The V segment lost 5 bases and the J segment 1 base; nucleotides outside the gene matches: 4. The CDR3 runs 14 residues. Looked up from germline, CDR1 is MNHNS and CDR2 is SASEGT. CDR3 loop: CASSYRTGNTEAFF. The CDR3 nucleotides are TGTGCCAGCAGTTATAGGACAGGGAACACTGAAGCTTTCTTT.

CDR3 protein: CASNRDRGHRIGTEAFF. CDR3 nucleotides: TGTGCCAGCAACCGCGACAGGGGACACCGAATCGGCACTGAAGCTTTCTTT. This chain links TRBV6-1 with TRBJ1-1, with 8 positions matching TRBD1. CDR1 is MNHNS, CDR2 SASEGT, per germline. Trimming at V came to 7 bases and at J to 4 bases, leaving 17 bases not matched to a gene. CDR3 length: 17 residues.

This clonotype is termed medium-sized (0.01 to 0.1%). The CDR3 here is CASSLSPGMGSYNEQFF. The CDR3 DNA sequence: TGTGCCAGCAGTTTATCTCCAGGGATGGGCTCCTACAATGAGCAGTTCTTC. The chain recombines TRBV28 with TRBJ2-1; D possibly corresponds to TRBD1 (5 bases). Trimming left V 1 base short and J 0 bases short, with 13 bases between. This CDR3 spans 17 amino acids. Per the germline V gene, CDR1 is MDHEN and CDR2 is SYDVKM.

By share of the sample, this clonotype is medium-sized. The V gene is TRBV7-6, the J gene TRBJ2-3; D gene unclear. V gave up 1 base and J gave up 0 bases, with 8 bases separating them. The CDR3 has 15 residues. CDR1 is SGHVS and CDR2 is FNYEAQ in the germline V gene. CDR3 DNA sequence: TGTGCCAGCAGCTTAGAGTGGGCAAGCACAGATACGCAGTATTTT. This translates into CASSLEWASTDTQYF.

The chain uses TRBV6-5 and TRBJ2-5, with D maybe TRBD2 (6 bases). In germline, CDR1 is MNHEY, CDR2 SVGAGI. The ends were cut back, 2 bases at V and 5 bases at J, with 9 bases in the middle. This CDR3 has 13 amino acids. CDR3 amino acids: CASSYAGSETQYF. CDR3 bases: TGTGCCAGCAGTTACGCGGGATCGGAGACCCAGTACTTC.

V gene TRBV12-3 or TRBV12-4 combines with J gene TRBJ2-1, with 8 nucleotides matching TRBD1. This CDR3 spans 14 amino acids. Germline trimming cut 8 bases from V and 3 bases from J; bases unmatched to any gene: 6. CDR3 DNA sequence: TGTGCCAGCCGCCGACAGGGGAACTACAATGAGCAGTTCTTC. Its protein product is CASRRQGNYNEQFF.

This clonotype was counted at least ten times. CDR3 in amino acids: CASSSRTGANYGYTF. The DNA for the CDR3 is TGTGCCAGCAGTTCACGGACAGGCGCTAACTATGGCTACACCTTC. This chain uses TRBV6-1 with TRBJ1-2, with 7 bases identical to TRBD1. J was trimmed by 0 bases and V by 5 bases; bases with no gene match: 6. The CDR3 contains 15 residues. Per germline, CDR1 MNHNS and CDR2 SASEGT.

The chain couples TRBV7-9 to TRBJ2-3, with TRBD2 identical over 7 bases. The better agreement between TRBJ2-1 and the DNA end casts doubt on the J call. The V gene's germline CDR1 is SEHNR and CDR2 FQNEAQ (reference sequence). The CDR3 is 15 amino acids. The CDR3 coding sequence is TGTGCCAGCAGCTTAGACGGGGGGTTTGTGAATGAGCAGTTCTTC. It codes for CASSLDGGFVNEQFF.